Reported below is one T cell receptor beta chain. These data originate in a study of blood T cell repertoires in COVID-19. Study details: The analysed material was cDNA or gDNA that came from T cells, B-cell-depleted T cells, or PBMCs.

Under the authors' procedure: Reference gene primers were amplified, and this amplification served to estimate nucleated cell counts. The protocol was immunoSEQ multiplex PCR, while the TCRdb copy is restricted to in-frame clones and leaves out a portion. D and trimming were read from the DNA, whereas the V and J calls and clone size are those reported in that table. The table has 93,000 or so clones, 87% seen once. Germline V gene data show CDR1 as MNHEY and CDR2 as SMNVEV (reference sequence). V lost 2 bases and J 5 bases, leaving 9 bases between the germline ends. This CDR3 is 13 amino acids long.

This receptor was obtained from a man between 45 and 60 years old in a cohort sampled during active COVID-19. This chain connects TRBV27 to TRBJ1-1; no firm D call. Material: peripheral blood. CDR3: CASSLGPGTEAFF. The CDR3 DNA reads TGTGCCAGCAGTTTAGGGCCAGGAACTGAAGCTTTCTTT.